Below are 25 T cell receptor beta chains sequenced from a single sample in a study of T cells in Graves' hyperthyroidism and ophthalmopathy. RNA transcripts served as the template for amplifying TCR beta CDR3 regions. During a first-round RT-PCR of the TCR CDR3, the HTBI primer set was used. A single record per CDR3 protein comes from TCRdb applying MiXCR to the multiplex PCR reads. The sample shows about 740,000 distinct CDR3 sequences, less than 15% of them seen only once. Sample: blood. The receptors originated from a woman aged 18-29 years with Graves' hyperthyroidism.

The rearrangement joins TRBV10-2 to TRBJ1-2; 8 nucleotides line up with TRBD1. The germline gives CDR1 WSHSY, CDR2 SAAADI. The junction had 17 bases not matched to a gene; V was cut back by 8 bases and J by 6 bases. This CDR3 is built from 16 residues. The CDR3 DNA reads as TGCGCCAGCCCGGTTAGGGGCCGACTACAGGGGGATGGCTACACCTTC. This encodes CASPVRGRLQGDGYTF.

The rearrangement links TRBV4-1 to TRBJ2-3; 7 nucleotides align to TRBD1. The CDR3 consists of 18 residues. Trimming took 3 bases from V and 6 from J; bases not matched to a gene: 18. The V gene's germline CDR1 is MGHRA and CDR2 YSYEKL. The CDR3 DNA sequence: TGCGCCAGCAGCCATGAGCCGATTCGACAGGGTAGGTCGGATACGCAGTATTTT. This encodes CASSHEPIRQGRSDTQYF.

This clonotype was picked up a small number of times. The chain combines TRBV9 with TRBJ2-7; TRBD2 agrees at 8 bases. The CDR3 consists of 15 residues. Per the germline V gene, CDR1 is SGDLS and CDR2 is YYNGEE. Trimming cost V 3 bases and J 7 bases; bases outside gene matches: 12. CDR3: CASSAGTSGLGEQYF. In nucleotides, the CDR3 is TGTGCCAGCAGCGCCGGGACTAGTGGTTTGGGTGAGCAGTACTTC.

This clonotype was detected many times. This rearrangement joins TRBV4-1 to TRBJ1-2; D may be TRBD1 (5 bases). Trimming took off 4 bases at V and 2 bases at J, with 11 bases between the two ends. Germline assignment: CDR1 MGHRA and CDR2 YSYEKL. The CDR3 runs to 14 residues. CDR3 in DNA: TGCGCCAGCAGCCGGGGGGGGGAGAACTATGGCTACACCTTC. Translated, it gives CASSRGGENYGYTF.

Only a few counts were recorded for this clonotype. This chain uses TRBV20-1 with TRBJ2-3; D ambiguous. The CDR3 has 14 residues. Trimming left V 3 bases short and J 0 bases short, with 10 bases between. In germline, CDR1 is DFQATT, CDR2 SNEGSKA (reference sequence). The CDR3 loop is CSARRGSSTDTQYF. The CDR3 nucleotides are TGCAGTGCTAGGCGCGGATCTAGCACAGATACGCAGTATTTT.

In this sample, this clonotype turned up many times. The V gene is TRBV11-2, the J gene TRBJ2-1; 11 bases are a match to TRBD2. The CDR3 length is 15 residues. The V gene's germline CDR1 is SGHAT and CDR2 FQNNGV. V lost 6 bases and J lost 9; bases outside the gene matches: 10. CDR3 sequence reads: CASRRLAGRLGEQFF. Written as DNA, the CDR3 is TGTGCCAGCAGACGACTAGCGGGAAGGTTGGGTGAGCAGTTCTTC.

This clonotype has ten or more counts. In nucleotides, the CDR3 is TGTGCCAGCAGTTTGGGAGGAGCGGAACGGACCTGGGTGGCCCAGTACTTC. Translating gives CASSLGGAERTWVAQYF. The chain links TRBV12-3 or TRBV12-4 to TRBJ2-5, with D perhaps TRBD2 (6 bases). The germline V and J ends were trimmed by 3 bases and 9 bases, with 26 bases remaining between them. The CDR3 is 17 residues long.

As concerns this clonotype: This may arise from a read error, as a much more abundant clone is one base away. The chain combines TRBV18 with TRBJ2-2, with 7 bases identical to TRBD1. This CDR3 comprises 15 residues. Germline V gene sequence: CDR1 KGHSH, CDR2 LQKENI. CDR3 sequence reads: CANSPRGLVTGELFF. The CDR3 DNA reads as TGTGCCAACTCACCAAGGGGGCTAGTCACCGGGGAGCTGTTTTTT.

In its sample, this clonotype was seen many times. The CDR3 loop reads CASSVRLGNNEQFF. The CDR3 DNA reads TGTGCCAGCAGCGTCCGACTGGGGAACAATGAGCAGTTCTTC. V usage is TRBV7-8 and J usage is TRBJ2-1; D unclear. Trimming left V 5 bases short and J 5 bases short, with 13 bases between. This CDR3 region has 14 residues. CDR1 is SGHVS, CDR2 FQNEAQ, per germline.

This clonotype was recorded at least ten times. The rearrangement uses TRBV7-9 and TRBJ2-1; D is perhaps TRBD2 (6 bases). The CDR3 is made up of 14 amino acids. Germline CDR1 reads SEHNR; CDR2 reads FQNEAQ (reference sequence). V lost 8 bases and J lost 7, with 18 bases in between. The CDR3 DNA follows: TGTGCCAGCGATTGGAGGGAGAGAGCAAATGAGCAGTTCTTC. It is translated as CASDWRERANEQFF.

The chain joins TRBV4-2 to TRBJ2-7; TRBD2 agrees at 16 bases. The V gene end was trimmed by 4 bases and the J gene end by 5 bases; junction bases not matched to a gene: 5. The germline gives CDR1 LGHNA, CDR2 YNFKEQ. The CDR3 is made up of 16 amino acids. The CDR3 nucleotides read TGTGCCAGCAGCCCGATGGGACTAGCGGGAGGGCACGAGCAGTACTTC. This sequence encodes CASSPMGLAGGHEQYF.

This clonotype has more than one count but fewer than ten. The chain couples TRBV29-1 to TRBJ2-3, with a weak D call TRBD1 (6 bases). The length of the CDR3 is 17 residues. Germline assignment: CDR1 SQVTM and CDR2 ANQGSEA. Trimming shortened V by 0 bases and J by 6 bases, and 22 bases separated the two germline ends. CDR3 DNA sequence: TGCAGCGTTGAAGATCTCAAACAGGGTGGAGAATGGGATACGCAGTATTTT. As protein: CSVEDLKQGGEWDTQYF.

V usage is TRBV28 and J usage is TRBJ2-7, with 7 bases identical to TRBD2. V gave up 8 bases and J gave up 4 bases; unmatched junction bases: 11. There are 14 residues in the CDR3. CDR1 and CDR2 from the germline V gene are MDHEN and SYDVKM. In DNA, the CDR3 is TGTGCCAGCGCACGGAGCGGGACTAATTACGAGCAGTACTTC. This translates into CASARSGTNYEQYF.

This clonotype has a count of ten or more. This sequence joins TRBV4-1 and TRBJ1-2; 7 bases are shared with TRBD1. The CDR3 spans 14 residues. V trimming: 2 bases; J trimming: 4 bases; junction bases outside the gene matches: 4. Germline CDR1 is MGHRA and CDR2 is YSYEKL. The CDR3 protein is CASSQPGQRYGYTF. The CDR3 coding sequence is TGCGCCAGCAGCCAACCGGGACAGCGCTATGGCTACACCTTC.

The chain combines TRBV11-2 with TRBJ2-1; D may correspond to TRBD1 or TRBD2 (6 bases each). CDR3 length equals 20 residues. The ends were cut back, 10 bases at V and 9 bases at J, with 40 bases in the middle. CDR1 and CDR2 (germline): SGHAT, FQNNGV. The CDR3 loop reads CATSAPRGPTGFGNTGEQFF. In DNA, the CDR3 is TGTGCCACCAGTGCCCCCCGGGGGCCCACAGGGTTTGGGAACACAGGTGAGCAGTTCTTC.

The chain carries TRBV6-1 and TRBJ2-1; 8 bases map to TRBD2. The CDR3 has 14 amino acids. Germline values: CDR1 MNHNS, CDR2 SASEGT. With V trimmed by 8 bases and J by 5 bases, 8 bases remained unmatched. CDR3 sequence (DNA): TGTGCCAGCTATTCTGGGACTAGTAACAATGAGCAGTTCTTC. This gives the protein CASYSGTSNNEQFF.

The CDR3 DNA reads TGCAGCGTTCGACAGCATCTAGGTCAGACAGATACGCAGTATTTT. Translation: CSVRQHLGQTDTQYF. This chain connects TRBV29-1 to TRBJ2-3; TRBD1 might be the D (5 bases). The CDR3 spans 15 residues. V lost 5 bases and J 3 bases, leaving 18 bases between the germline ends. Germline loops: CDR1 SQVTM, CDR2 ANQGSEA.

This clonotype was detected only a few times. The chain couples TRBV7-2 to TRBJ2-3; D is uncertain. The germline V gene encodes CDR1 SGHTA and CDR2 FQGNSA. Trimming removed 6 bases from V and 4 bases from J, with 8 bases in between. This CDR3 region has 12 residues. The CDR3 sequence is CASRLGADTQYF. The CDR3 coding sequence is TGTGCCAGCAGGCTTGGGGCAGATACGCAGTATTTT.

This clonotype turned up a few times. The rearrangement joins TRBV29-1 to TRBJ2-7, with 8 bases matching TRBD1. The CDR3 is 14 amino acids. Germline V CDR1 and CDR2: SQVTM, ANQGSEA. The V gene end was trimmed by 6 bases and the J gene end by 2 bases; junction bases not matched to a gene: 9. The DNA for the CDR3 is TGCAGCGTGTTAGCGCCGACAGGGGCCTACGAGCAGTACTTC. This gives the protein CSVLAPTGAYEQYF.

This clonotype was seen ten or more times. The chain is built from TRBV11-2 and TRBJ2-3; D is ambiguous. The CDR3 length is 12 residues. CDR1 and CDR2 from the germline V gene are SGHAT and FQNNGV. V was trimmed by 3 bases and J by 11 bases, leaving 12 bases between them. The CDR3 loop is CASSLTSPGQYF. CDR3 sequence (DNA): TGTGCCAGCAGCTTGACCTCCCCTGGGCAGTATTTT. The full variable domain, its missing parts supplied by reference TRBV11-2 and TRBJ2-3, is EAGVAQSPRYKIIEKRQSVAFWCNPISGHATLYWYQQILGQGPKLLIQFQNNGVVDDSQLPKDRFSAERLKGVDSTLKIQPAKLEDSAVYLCASSLTSPGQYFGPGTRLTVL.

On this clonotype: One end of the junction fails to match germline, which may point to a read error. The J gene is TRBJ2-7, the V gene TRBV6-2 or TRBV6-3, with D possibly being TRBD1 (6 bases). The CDR3 has 15 amino acids. CDR1 and CDR2 from the germline V gene are MNHEY and SVGEGT. CDR3 sequence (DNA): TGTGCCAGCAGCCAGGGGACACAAGGCTCCTACGAGCAGTGCTTC. Translating it yields CASSQGTQGSYEQCF.

The table lists this clonotype with many counts. One end of the junction fails to match germline, which may point to a read error. This chain uses TRBV13 with TRBJ2-7; D unresolved. The CDR3 length is 15 residues. Germline values: CDR1 PRHDT, CDR2 FYEKMQ (reference sequence). In DNA form, the CDR3 reads TGTGCCAGCAGCCTAGGCAGATCGACCTCCTACGAGCAGTACTTC. It codes for CASSLGRSTSYEQYF. The variable domain in full, completed from reference TRBV13 and TRBJ2-7, reads AAGVIQSPRHLIKEKRETATLKCYPIPRHDTVYWYQQGPGQDPQFLISFYEKMQSDKGSIPDRFSAQQFSDYHSELNMSSLELGDSALYFCASSLGRSTSYEQYFGPGTRLTVT.

This clonotype occurred many times. The gene calls are TRBV9 and TRBJ2-1, with D possibly matching TRBD1 (5 bases). V lost 0 bases, J lost 3 bases, and 10 bases lay in between. Germline CDR1 and CDR2: SGDLS and YYNGEE. The CDR3 runs 15 residues. The CDR3 DNA follows: TGTGCCAGCAGCGTAGTGCAGGGTGGCTACAATGAGCAGTTCTTC. It yields the protein CASSVVQGGYNEQFF.

This clonotype was seen repeatedly, ten times or more. The rearrangement uses TRBV7-9 and TRBJ2-4; 8 positions match TRBD2. Germline values: CDR1 SEHNR, CDR2 FQNEAQ (reference sequence). V lost 1 base and J lost 8; bases outside the gene matches: 13. There are 17 residues in the CDR3. The CDR3 region has the DNA TGTGCCAGCAGCTTAGGTCTAGCGGGTCCGAGGGAGGACATTCAGTACTTC. Translated: CASSLGLAGPREDIQYF.

V usage is TRBV4-3 and J usage is TRBJ1-2; tentatively, D is TRBD1 (5 bases). V lost 4 bases and J 3 bases, leaving 15 bases between the germline ends. Looked up from germline, CDR1 is LGHNA and CDR2 is YSLEER. The CDR3 runs 15 residues. The CDR3 region is CASSPVLRGYYGYTF. CDR3 DNA sequence: TGCGCCAGCAGCCCAGTTCTCCGGGGCTACTATGGCTACACCTTC.